The 13 T cell receptor beta chains in this list originate from one sample, sequenced in a study of identical twins. Each CDR3 protein is one row after TCRdb ran MiXCR on the 5' RACE reads. The table lists fewer than 650,000 distinct CDR3 sequences, 7.5% to 10% of them singletons. These data were also reused for a study on yellow fever vaccine responses in identical twins.

The material sequenced was PBMCs. The receptors stem from a woman aged 18-30 years in good health.

The chain carries TRBV15 and TRBJ2-6; no definite D call. The CDR3 sequence is 19 residues long. Trimming shortened V by 5 bases and J by 0 bases, and 20 bases separated the two germline ends. Germline CDR1 is LNHNV and CDR2 is YYDKDF (reference sequence). The CDR3 DNA reads TGTGCCACCAGCGGGTTCTCAAAACGGGCCGACTCTGGGGCCAACGTCCTGACTTTC. It codes for CATSGFSKRADSGANVLTF.

The V call is TRBV4-3, the J call TRBJ2-3; TRBD2 agrees at 10 bases. CDR1 LGHNA and CDR2 YSLEER come from the germline V gene. The V and J ends lost 1 base and 6 bases, in that order; junction bases with no gene match: 19. This CDR3 comprises 20 residues. CDR3 bases: TGCGCCAGCAGCCAAGTTGTCCAGCGGGAGGGCCTGTTCGCAAGGGATACGCAGTATTTT. This translates into CASSQVVQREGLFARDTQYF.

This clonotype was counted many times. The chain combines TRBV18 with TRBJ2-1, with a possible D match to TRBD1 (5 bases). CDR3 size: 18 residues. Germline-derived CDR1 and CDR2 are KGHSH and LQKENI. Deletions cut 2 bases from V and 0 bases from J, with 17 bases between. The CDR3 reads CASSPGILQESSYNEQFF. The CDR3 bases are TGTGCCAGCTCACCAGGGATATTACAGGAATCCTCCTACAATGAGCAGTTCTTC.

J is TRBJ2-7 and V is TRBV28; D is possibly TRBD1 (5 bases). V was trimmed by 5 bases and J by 2 bases, leaving 13 bases between them. Germline-derived CDR1 and CDR2 are MDHEN and SYDVKM. The CDR3 totals 14 residues. The CDR3 protein is CASSRPGSTYEQYF. The CDR3, as DNA: TGTGCCAGCAGTCGGCCAGGGTCTACCTACGAGCAGTACTTC.

Only a few counts were recorded for this clonotype. V gene TRBV10-3 combines with J gene TRBJ2-2; possibly TRBD1 for D (6 bases). This CDR3 has 17 residues. Trimming took off 7 bases at V and 1 base at J, with 19 bases between the two ends. Per germline, CDR1 ENHRY and CDR2 SYGVKD. The CDR3 DNA reads TGTGCCATCACTGGCGAACCGGGACAAATGAACACCGGGGAGCTGTTTTTT. Its protein product is CAITGEPGQMNTGELFF.

This chain connects TRBV7-3 to TRBJ2-7, with 9 bases identical to TRBD2. CDR3 length: 14 amino acids. V gave up 0 bases and J gave up 5 bases; unmatched junction bases: 2. The germline V gene has CDR1 SGHTA and CDR2 FQGTGA. CDR3 coding DNA: TGTGCCAGCAGCTTAACTAGCGGGGGACACGAGCAGTACTTC. It is translated as CASSLTSGGHEQYF.

This clonotype has just a few counts. The chain uses TRBV21-1 and TRBJ1-2. TRBV21-1 is noted as a pseudogene. The CDR3 runs to 8 residues. CDR3: CASRYYTF. The DNA of the CDR3 is TGTGCCAGCAGATACTACACCTTC.

The chain has TRBV20-1 and TRBJ2-5; D may be TRBD2 (6 bases). Trimming removed 5 bases from V and 5 bases from J, with 18 bases in between. From germline, CDR1 is DFQATT and CDR2 SNEGSKA (reference sequence). The CDR3 is 14 residues long. The CDR3 sequence is CSAPPGGAAETQYF. In DNA form, the CDR3 reads TGCAGTGCTCCACCCGGCGGGGCCGCCGAGACCCAGTACTTC.

This sequence joins TRBV2 and TRBJ2-1, with 13 positions matching TRBD2. The ends lost 7 bases at V and 5 bases at J; junction bases unmatched: 2. CDR1 SNHLY and CDR2 FYNNEI come from the germline V gene. This CDR3 has 14 amino acids. The CDR3 DNA sequence: TGTGCCAGCAAGGGGACTAGCGGGAACAATGAGCAGTTCTTC. Residues: CASKGTSGNNEQFF.

There are many counts of this clonotype. The chain links TRBV20-1 to TRBJ2-5, with D perhaps given as TRBD1 or TRBD2 (5 bases each). Germline-derived CDR1 and CDR2 are DFQATT and SNEGSKA (reference sequence). CDR3 size: 14 residues. V was clipped by 0 bases and J by 5 bases, with 13 bases between them. The CDR3 DNA follows: TGCAGTGCTAGAGATCCGAGGGGTTGGGAGACCCAGTACTTC. Residues: CSARDPRGWETQYF.

This clonotype showed up just a few times. V usage is TRBV4-3 and J usage is TRBJ2-3; D might be TRBD2 (5 bases). This CDR3 contains 19 residues. CDR1 is LGHNA, CDR2 YSLEER, per germline. The germline V and J ends were trimmed by 0 bases and 6 bases, with 25 bases remaining between them. For the CDR3, the DNA is TGCGCCAGCAGCCAAGAGATTTTAGGAGACTACCCCAATACGGATACGCAGTATTTT. It yields the protein CASSQEILGDYPNTDTQYF.

The gene calls are TRBV27 and TRBJ2-7; 9 bases line up with TRBD2. This CDR3 is 16 amino acids long. Germline-derived CDR1 and CDR2 are MNHEY and SMNVEV (reference sequence). Trimming took 5 bases from V and 3 from J; bases not matched to a gene: 11. CDR3 residues: CASSTLSGGPLYEQYF. CDR3 bases: TGTGCCAGCAGTACCCTTAGCGGGGGCCCCCTCTACGAGCAGTACTTC.

The chain couples TRBV19 to TRBJ2-4, with 7 positions matching TRBD1. This CDR3 is built from 15 residues. The germline V gene has CDR1 LNHDA and CDR2 SQIVND (reference sequence). Losses at the gene ends were 8 bases for V and 0 bases for J; bases not matched to a gene: 7. CDR3 bases: TGTGCCAGTGAACAGGGGATGGGAGCCAAAAACATTCAGTACTTC. It translates to CASEQGMGAKNIQYF.